A selection of T cell receptor beta chains follows, all from one sample in a study of PD-1 blockade in classical Hodgkin lymphoma. Assay: immunoSEQ multiplex PCR; the TCRdb copy retains only in-frame clones and omits some. The data contain around 24,000 clones, roughly 68% of them singletons. Specimen: peripheral blood mononuclear cells (PBMCs), collected before the second cycle of nivolumab. Every receptor here comes from a human donor with classical Hodgkin lymphoma. Each CDR3 is given without its conserved first and last residue.

>TRBJ1-5|TRBV7-9
ASSLGTNQPQH
>TRBJ2-7|TRBV11-3
ASSLVAGGPVGEQY
>TRBJ2-3|TRBV5-1
ASSLGQPDTQY
>TRBJ2-3|TRBV30
AWSGTRGAKDTQY
>TRBJ1-2|TRBV7-9
ASSLETVGYT
>TRBJ2-2|TRBV2
ASSAQRANTGELF
>TRBJ2-7|TRBV15
ATSQGERRDEQY
>TRBJ2-3|TRBV6-1
ASSEIVSPTSTDTQY
>TRBJ1-5|TRBV30
AWSVSGDQPQH
>-|TRBV5-1
ASSLGPFDEQY
>TRBJ2-1|TRBV6-5
ASSYTRTSGYNEQF
>TRBJ2-5|TRBV9
ASSVGQGAYQETQY
>TRBJ2-7|TRBV7-2
ASSPDGTGWASGRYEQY
>TRBJ2-3|TRBV7-2
ASSLEASGRNTDTQY
>TRBJ1-2|TRBV6-5
ASSYTRTGGYGYT
>TRBJ2-1|TRBV7-9
ASNTYNEQF
>TRBJ2-7|TRBV6-5
ASSWGYPYEQY
>TRBJ2-1|TRBV9
ASSVVSGRSYNEQF
>TRBJ1-3|TRBV28
ASRLTGVGNTIY
>TRBJ1-5|TRBV5-6
ASSFRTGGSQPQH
>TRBJ2-1|TRBV10-3
AISPVRGDEQF
>TRBJ1-1|TRBV5-5
ASSLEQGWTEAF
>TRBJ1-3|TRBV2
ASSRDGSSGNTIY
>TRBJ1-1|TRBV28
ASSERQGATEAF
>TRBJ1-3|TRBV28
ASSFLGQDGNTIY
>TRBJ1-4|TRBV19
ASSIGTGPNEKLF
>TRBJ2-2|TRBV5-4
ASSSPRGADGELF
>TRBJ1-1|TRBV5-1
ASSLWSANTEAF
>TRBJ1-1|TRBV27
ASSLRAGSKNTEAF
>TRBJ1-5|TRBV10-3
AISESTPGDQPQH
>TRBJ2-5|TRBV5-1
ASSLGSETQY
>TRBJ1-5|TRBV6-6
ASGQGPNQPQH
>TRBJ2-1|TRBV30
AWSNRDRAYNEQF
>TRBJ2-3|TRBV18
ASSPVEGTDTQY
>TRBJ2-1|TRBV4-3
ASTGQAEGEQF
>TRBJ2-3|TRBV14
ASSQEGLGETQY
>TRBJ1-1|TRBV10-3
AAKLGMNTEAF
>TRBJ1-2|TRBV6-1
ASSEVFGARRYT
>TRBJ2-1|TRBV6-1
ASSDRDRSNEQF
>TRBJ1-1|TRBV7-2
ASSFWRTGALGNTEAF